The entry that follows covers one T cell receptor (beta chain) sequence. The CDR3 length is 14 residues. With V trimmed by 2 bases and J by 4 bases, 2 bases remained unmatched. Germline loops: CDR1 MNHEY, CDR2 SMNVEV (reference sequence). Authors' methods: The authors estimated nucleated cell counts from reference gene primer amplification. Clones were read by immunoSEQ multiplex PCR, and TCRdb kept only the in-frame ones, dropping some. The DNA was the basis for D and trimming; V, J and clone size are from that table. The profile covers roughly 220,000 clones, with roughly 88% appearing a single time and around 15% taken by the ten largest. These data originate in a study of blood T cell repertoires in COVID-19. About the study: Sources were T cells, B-cell-depleted T cells, or PBMCs; the material itself was cDNA or gDNA.

The specimen sequenced was PBMCs or T cells enriched from blood (not recorded which). The V call is TRBV27, the J call TRBJ2-1, with 7 bases aligning to TRBD2. The source is a woman aged 45 to 65 with acute COVID-19. The CDR3 DNA reads TGTGCCAGCAGTTTAGCGGGAGAGTACAATGAGCAGTTCTTC. This translates into CASSLAGEYNEQFF.